This TCR beta chain was identified in a study of CD4 and CD8 cells across lung adenocarcinoma regions. Localized lung adenocarcinoma, a non-small cell lung cancer, affected the donors. This CDR3 comprises 13 residues. Germline loops: CDR1 WSHSY, CDR2 SAAADI. TCRdb re-derived calls from the PCR reads in MiXCR, one entry per CDR3 protein. The table has roughly 25,000 distinct CDR3 sequences, 40% to 65% seen once. A note on this clonotype: One junction end disagrees with the germline gene, perhaps due to a read error.

The sample was CD4+ T cells from the center of a lung tumor. The rearrangement links TRBV10-2 to TRBJ2-5; D not resolved. The sequence derives from a male donor with lung adenocarcinoma. The CD4 and CD8 labels of this study may be unreliable. The chain's CDR3 is CASSETEPDTQYF. The CDR3 nucleotides read TGCGCCAGCAGTGAGACCGAACCAGATACCCAGTATTTC.